The 5 T cell receptor beta chains below come from one sample, sequenced in a study of T cell repertoires in cytomegalovirus infection. TCRdb reanalysed the reads using MiXCR and keeps one entry per CDR3 protein. The table has almost 300,000 distinct CDR3 sequences, roughly 9.3% seen once. The sample comprised PBMCs. The origin of the receptors is a human donor in good health (CMV status not recorded). Some clones in this sample may be carry-over from other donors' samples.

This clonotype was recorded many times. The chain uses TRBV28 and TRBJ2-7; 7 bases match TRBD2. The germline CDR1 and CDR2 sequences are MDHEN and SYDVKM. This CDR3 region has 15 residues. V gave up 8 bases and J gave up 1 base; unmatched junction bases: 11. DNA for the CDR3: TGTGCCAGCGCTGGGGGGGGTAGTGGGTCCTACGAGCAGTACGTC. Protein sequence: CASAGGGSGSYEQYV.

This sequence joins TRBV14 and TRBJ2-7; possible D gene TRBD1, 7 bases. With 0 bases removed from V and 1 base from J, the gap between germline ends came to 19 bases. Germline V gives CDR1 SGHDN, CDR2 FVKESK. The CDR3 sequence is 18 residues long. CDR3 DNA sequence: TGTGCCAGCAGCCAAGATAGCCAGGGGGACTCATCTTCCTACGAGCAGTACGTC. Translating gives CASSQDSQGDSSSYEQYV.

This clonotype was seen a handful of times. V and J are TRBV9 and TRBJ2-5; 9 nucleotides agree with TRBD2. The germline gives CDR1 SGDLS, CDR2 YYNGEE. V dropped 3 bases and J dropped 5; count of bases not matched to a gene: 8. This CDR3 has 15 residues. The CDR3 here is CASSGAGGPGETQYF. CDR3 DNA sequence: TGTGCCAGCAGCGGTGCGGGGGGGCCGGGGGAGACCCAGTACTTC.

In this sample, this clonotype turned up many times. This rearrangement joins TRBV5-5 to TRBJ1-1; D is unclear. Germline CDR1 reads SGHKS; CDR2 reads YYEKEE (reference sequence). V was clipped by 1 base and J by 6 bases, with 16 bases between them. There are 15 residues in the CDR3. CDR3 residues: CASSLLPGSNAEAFF. In DNA form, the CDR3 reads TGTGCCAGCAGCTTGTTACCGGGGTCTAACGCTGAAGCTTTCTTT.

This rearrangement joins TRBV4-1 to TRBJ2-2; D call uncertain. The CDR3 loop spans 15 amino acids. Trimming shortened V by 2 bases and J by 1 base, and 8 bases separated the two germline ends. Germline CDR1 is MGHRA and CDR2 is YSYEKL. CDR3 DNA: TGCGCCAGCAGCCAATATAGAGAGAACACCGGGGAGCTGTTTTTT. It is translated as CASSQYRENTGELFF.